The rows below give T cell receptor beta chains drawn from one sample of a study of blood T cell repertoires in COVID-19. Some clones are missing from TCRdb's copy, which holds only in-frame ones; the method was immunoSEQ multiplex PCR. This sample has about 200,000 clones, with about four fifths found just once. The sequenced material came from peripheral blood. Receptors were obtained from a woman between 40 and 55 years old with acute or convalescent COVID-19. Both conserved end residues are part of each CDR3. The D gene is left open where the match is weak. Rows give clone size only sometimes, using once, few, many, or a class for an expanded clone.

D | J | size | V | CDR3 | DNA
- | TRBJ2-3 | once | TRBV29-1 | CSVEEAGSTDTQYF | TGCAGCGTTGAAGAGGCAGGTAGCACAGATACGCAGTATTTT
TRBD1 | TRBJ1-5 | few | TRBV19 | CASINRGGDQPQHF | TGTGCCAGTATCAACAGGGGCGGAGATCAGCCCCAGCATTTT
TRBD2 | TRBJ2-5 | - | TRBV28 | CASSLGLAGGNKKGETQYF | TGTGCCAGCAGTTTGGGACTAGCGGGAGGGAATAAGAAAGGGGAGACCCAGTACTTC
TRBD1 | TRBJ2-2 | - | TRBV13 | CASSLRGTGELFF | TGTGCCAGCAGCCTCAGGGGGACAGGGGAGCTGTTTTTT
- | TRBJ2-2 | - | TRBV6-5 | CASSRRAGELFF | TGTGCCAGCAGTCGGAGGGCCGGGGAGCTGTTTTTT
TRBD1 | TRBJ2-7 | once | TRBV5-6 | CASSLSQGALYEQYF | TGTGCCAGCAGCTTGTCGCAGGGGGCATTGTACGAGCAGTACTTC
TRBD1 | TRBJ1-5 | - | TRBV10-3 | CATSWTGSHQPQHF | TGTGCCACGAGTTGGACAGGGTCTCATCAGCCCCAGCATTTT
TRBD1 | TRBJ1-5 | - | TRBV19 | CASSDRTGGSNQPQHF | TGTGCCAGTAGTGACAGGACAGGGGGGAGCAATCAGCCCCAGCATTTT
- | TRBJ2-1 | - | TRBV4-3 | CASSQEGVGANEQFF | TGCGCCAGCAGCCAAGAAGGGGTGGGGGCCAATGAGCAGTTCTTC
TRBD1 | TRBJ2-1 | - | TRBV6-2/TRBV6-3 | CASSPGQGSSYNEQFF | TGTGCCAGCAGTCCCGGACAGGGGAGCTCCTACAATGAGCAGTTCTTC
TRBD2 | TRBJ2-1 | - | TRBV5-1 | CASSLGLAENNEQFF | TGCGCCAGCAGCTTGGGACTAGCGGAAAACAATGAGCAGTTCTTC
TRBD2 | TRBJ2-3 | - | TRBV18 | CASSPGLNTDTQYF | TGTGCCAGCTCACCGGGACTAAACACAGATACGCAGTATTTT
- | TRBJ1-3 | few | TRBV4-3 | CASSHVSGSGNTIYF | TGCGCCAGCAGCCACGTCTCAGGCTCTGGAAACACCATATATTTT
- | TRBJ1-1 | - | TRBV6-5 | CASSYQESMNTEAFF | TGTGCCAGCAGTTACCAAGAGAGCATGAACACTGAAGCTTTCTTT
TRBD2 | TRBJ2-3 | - | TRBV5-6 | CASRRGSTDTQYF | TGTGCCAGCCGGCGGGGGAGCACAGATACGCAGTATTTT
- | TRBJ1-1 | - | TRBV25-1 | CASSETGRNTEAFF | TGTGCCAGCAGTGAAACAGGGAGGAACACTGAAGCTTTCTTT
TRBD1 | TRBJ1-1 | few | TRBV4-1 | CASSQAAGQGWYTEAFF | TGCGCCAGCAGCCAAGCCGCGGGACAGGGGTGGTACACTGAAGCTTTCTTT
TRBD2 | TRBJ2-1 | - | TRBV3-1/TRBV3-2 | CASSASASSGRLSYNEQFF | TGTGCCAGCAGCGCCTCGGCGTCTAGCGGGAGACTCTCCTACAATGAGCAGTTCTTC
TRBD2 | TRBJ2-1 | - | TRBV5-1 | CASSLMASGDPYNEQFF | TGCGCCAGCAGCTTGATGGCTAGCGGGGACCCCTACAATGAGCAGTTCTTC
TRBD1 | TRBJ2-7 | few | TRBV6-1 | CASSWGQGFTYEQYF | TGTGCCAGCAGTTGGGGACAGGGTTTTACCTACGAGCAGTACTTC
TRBD2 | TRBJ2-3 | - | TRBV7-2 | CASSFTSGGVDTQYF | TGTGCCAGCAGCTTTACTAGCGGGGGTGTAGATACGCAGTATTTT
TRBD1 | TRBJ1-1 | once | TRBV7-2 | CASSPGGNRAYTEAFF | TGTGCCAGCAGTCCAGGGGGTAACAGGGCATATACTGAAGCTTTCTTT
TRBD1 | TRBJ2-5 | - | TRBV24-1 | CATSDPRTGLRQETQYF | TGTGCCACCAGTGACCCAAGGACAGGGCTTCGACAAGAGACCCAGTACTTC
TRBD2 | TRBJ2-3 | once | TRBV4-1 | CASSSPTSGGPPAQYF | TGCGCCAGCAGCTCCCCGACTAGCGGGGGCCCCCCTGCGCAGTATTTT
TRBD1 | TRBJ1-2 | - | TRBV19 | CATREVAGGNYGYTF | TGTGCCACTCGAGAGGTGGCAGGGGGAAACTATGGCTACACCTTC
TRBD1 | TRBJ2-3 | - | TRBV10-3 | CAISPGTGNGDTQYF | TGTGCCATCAGTCCCGGGACAGGGAATGGAGATACGCAGTATTTT
TRBD1 | TRBJ1-1 | - | TRBV5-6 | CASSSKFTGTAGPEAFF | TGTGCCAGCAGCTCGAAGTTTACCGGGACAGCCGGCCCTGAAGCTTTCTTT
- | TRBJ1-6 | - | TRBV11-2 | CASRQTRGNSPLHF | TGTGCCAGCAGACAGACTCGCGGGAATTCACCCCTCCACTTT
- | TRBJ1-1 | - | TRBV14 | CASSQEFPNSPSLRAFF | TGTGCCAGCAGCCAAGAATTCCCTAATTCACCATCCCTGCGGGCTTTCTTT
TRBD1 | TRBJ1-5 | - | TRBV11-3 | CASSEGQGEDQPQHF | TGTGCCAGCAGCGAGGGACAGGGGGAGGATCAGCCCCAGCATTTT
TRBD1 | TRBJ1-1 | - | TRBV6-5 | CASSYSQGAWDTEAFF | TGTGCCAGCAGTTACTCTCAGGGGGCTTGGGACACTGAAGCTTTCTTT
TRBD2 | TRBJ2-7 | few | TRBV7-2 | CASSTGLAGGTEQYF | TGTGCCAGCAGCACGGGACTAGCGGGAGGAACCGAGCAGTACTTC
- | TRBJ2-2 | - | TRBV5-1 | CASSPASGYTGELFF | TGCGCCAGCAGCCCTGCTTCAGGCTACACCGGGGAGCTGTTTTTT
TRBD2 | TRBJ2-2 | - | TRBV7-7 | CASSLRSASGGAGELFF | TGTGCCAGCAGCTTAAGATCGGCTAGCGGGGGGGCCGGGGAGCTGTTTTTT
TRBD1 | TRBJ1-4 | - | TRBV30 | CAWSGDRGVGTNEKLFF | TGTGCCTGGAGTGGAGACAGGGGAGTGGGGACTAATGAAAAACTGTTTTTT
TRBD1 | TRBJ1-6 | - | TRBV4-1 | CASSQPDRVNSPLHF | TGCGCCAGCAGCCAACCTGACAGGGTAAATTCACCCCTCCACTTT
- | TRBJ2-7 | - | TRBV2 | CASRPVYEQYF | TGTGCCAGCAGGCCAGTCTACGAGCAGTACTTC
- | TRBJ2-3 | - | TRBV2 | CASSDPTSSHYTQYF | TGTGCCAGCAGTGATCCCACTAGCTCACATTATACGCAGTATTTT
- | TRBJ2-1 | once | TRBV11-2 | CASSLAAGSGGFEQFF | TGTGCCAGCAGCTTGGCCGCCGGGTCAGGGGGGTTTGAGCAGTTCTTC
- | TRBJ2-1 | once | TRBV18 | CASSPNLGILADNEQFF | TGTGCCAGCTCACCAAATTTAGGTATACTAGCAGACAATGAGCAGTTCTTC
TRBD2 | TRBJ2-2 | - | TRBV11-2 | CASSPMSSGRTGELFF | TGTGCCAGCAGCCCGATGTCTAGCGGGAGGACCGGGGAGCTGTTTTTT
TRBD2 | TRBJ2-3 | - | TRBV12-5 | CASGPPVSGGAWSTDTQYF | TGTGCTAGTGGCCCGCCCGTTAGCGGGGGGGCTTGGAGCACAGATACGCAGTATTTT
- | TRBJ1-1 | - | TRBV29-1 | CSVRTNTEAFF | TGCAGCGTTCGAACTAACACTGAAGCTTTCTTT
TRBD1 | TRBJ1-2 | - | TRBV6-5 | CASAGGQMKYGYTF | TGTGCCAGCGCAGGGGGCCAGATGAAGTATGGCTACACCTTC
TRBD2 | TRBJ2-7 | - | TRBV7-2 | CASSLEGLATEQYF | TGTGCCAGCAGCTTAGAAGGACTAGCCACCGAGCAGTACTTC